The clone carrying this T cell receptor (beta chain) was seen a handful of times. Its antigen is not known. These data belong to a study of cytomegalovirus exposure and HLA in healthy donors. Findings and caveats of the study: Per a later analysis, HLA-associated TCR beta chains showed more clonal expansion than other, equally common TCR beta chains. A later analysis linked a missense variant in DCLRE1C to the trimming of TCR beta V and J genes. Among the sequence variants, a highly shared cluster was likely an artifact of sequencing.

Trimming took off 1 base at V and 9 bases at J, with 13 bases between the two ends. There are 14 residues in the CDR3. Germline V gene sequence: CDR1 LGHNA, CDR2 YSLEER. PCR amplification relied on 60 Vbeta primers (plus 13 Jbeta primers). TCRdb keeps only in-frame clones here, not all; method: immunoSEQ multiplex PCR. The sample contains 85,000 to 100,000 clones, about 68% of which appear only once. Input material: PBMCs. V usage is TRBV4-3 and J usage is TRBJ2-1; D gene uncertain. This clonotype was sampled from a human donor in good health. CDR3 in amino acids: CASSQGAGYGEQFF. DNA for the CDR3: TGCGCCAGCAGCCAAGGGGCAGGTTATGGTGAGCAGTTCTTC.